The 20 T cell receptor beta chains below come from one sample, sequenced in a study of OX40 agonist ivuxolimab in advanced cancers. Sequencing was performed with immunoSEQ multiplex PCR; in TCRdb, only in-frame clones are kept and a portion is missing. Of approximately 35,000 clones listed, less than 85% are singletons. Sequencing used CD4+ or CD8+ T cells sorted from blood, obtained in a trial of the OX40 agonist ivuxolimab. The source is an adult with an advanced solid tumor such as melanoma, head and neck, liver or kidney cancer.

The chain links TRBV2 to TRBJ2-5; TRBD2 agrees at 8 bases. The J segment lost 5 bases and the V segment lost 1 base, leaving 9 bases of the junction unmatched. The CDR3 runs to 16 residues. The germline CDR1 and CDR2 sequences are SNHLY and FYNNEI. The CDR3: CASSEVGVSGGETQYF. The CDR3 coding sequence is TGTGCCAGCAGTGAAGTTGGAGTATCGGGGGGGGAGACCCAGTACTTC. The full variable domain, with the rest looked up from reference TRBV2 and TRBJ2-5, is EPEVTQTPSHQVTQMGQEVILRCVPISNHLYFYWYRQILGQKVEFLVSFYNNEISEKSEIFDDQFSVERPDGSNFTLKIRSTKLEDSAMYFCASSEVGVSGGETQYFGPGTRLLVL.

The rearrangement links TRBV27 to TRBJ2-7; 9 bases agree with TRBD2. The ends lost 0 bases at V and 3 bases at J; junction bases unmatched: 3. Germline CDR1 and CDR2: MNHEY and SMNVEV (reference sequence). This CDR3 has 15 residues. CDR3: CASSLSPSGIYEQYF. The CDR3 nucleotides read TGTGCCAGCAGTTTATCCCCTAGCGGGATCTACGAGCAGTACTTC.

This chain links TRBV28 with TRBJ2-7; TRBD2 might be the D (6 bases). The germline CDR1 and CDR2 sequences are MDHEN and SYDVKM. V was shortened by 6 bases and J by 4 bases, with 13 bases between the two germline ends. This CDR3 region has 13 residues. CDR3 coding DNA: TGTGCCAGCAGGCGGACTATCGCGTACGAGCAGTACTTC. Protein: CASRRTIAYEQYF.

The rearrangement joins TRBV10-2 to TRBJ2-7; the match to TRBD2 covers 8 bases. After removal of 0 bases from V and 4 bases from J, the junction contained 5 bases not matched to a gene. CDR1 is WSHSY and CDR2 is SAAADI in the germline V gene. This CDR3 region has 15 residues. CDR3 amino acids: CASSESGGAQYEQYF. CDR3 DNA: TGCGCCAGCAGTGAGTCCGGGGGGGCGCAGTACGAGCAGTACTTC.

V is TRBV13 and J is TRBJ2-7; tentatively, D is TRBD2 (5 bases). The CDR3 extends over 16 amino acids. Trimming pared 0 bases from V and 2 bases from J, leaving 14 bases between. Germline values: CDR1 PRHDT, CDR2 FYEKMQ (reference sequence). In nucleotides, the CDR3 is TGTGCCAGCAGCTTAGGGTCACGAGGGCCACCCTACGAGCAGTACTTC. The encoded protein is CASSLGSRGPPYEQYF.

J is TRBJ2-6 and V is TRBV18; D uncertain. The CDR3 loop spans 17 amino acids. Germline V CDR1 and CDR2: KGHSH, LQKENI. V was clipped by 2 bases and J by 0 bases, with 11 bases between them. CDR3: CASSPGPSDSGANVLTF. The CDR3 DNA reads as TGTGCCAGCTCACCAGGGCCCTCGGACTCTGGGGCCAACGTCCTGACTTTC. The variable domain in full, with the rest retrieved from reference TRBV18 and TRBJ2-6, is NAGVMQNPRHLVRRRGQEARLRCSPMKGHSHVYWYRQLPEEGLKFMVYLQKENIIDESGMPKERFSAEFPKEGPSILRIQQVVRGDSAAYFCASSPGPSDSGANVLTFGAGSRLTVL.

The rearrangement uses TRBV19 and TRBJ1-5; D not certain. Trimming cost V 1 base and J 6 bases, with 10 bases left between them. Germline assignment: CDR1 LNHDA and CDR2 SQIVND (reference sequence). The CDR3 consists of 14 residues. The CDR3 DNA sequence: TGTGCCAGTAGTATAGGGGTCACTGGTCAGCCCCAGCATTTT. Protein product: CASSIGVTGQPQHF.

The V call is TRBV14, the J call TRBJ1-1, with unresolved D. Germline V gives CDR1 SGHDN, CDR2 FVKESK. V lost 0 bases, J lost 5 bases, and 10 bases lay in between. The CDR3 extends over 14 amino acids. CDR3 DNA: TGTGCCAGCAGCCAAGATAACGGGTGGACTGAAGCTTTCTTT. Residues: CASSQDNGWTEAFF.

The J gene is TRBJ2-5, the V gene TRBV27, with D perhaps matching TRBD1 (5 bases). V shed 3 bases and J shed 0 bases, with 8 bases lying between them. The germline gives CDR1 MNHEY, CDR2 SMNVEV (reference sequence). CDR3 size: 14 residues. CDR3 amino acids: CASSFIRDQETQYF. The CDR3 nucleotides are TGTGCCAGCAGTTTCATCAGGGACCAAGAGACCCAGTACTTC.

A few counts support this clone. This chain links TRBV5-4 with TRBJ2-3, with TRBD2 identical over 8 bases. The CDR3 has 15 residues. Looked up from germline, CDR1 is SGHNT and CDR2 is YYREEE (reference sequence). The V gene end was trimmed by 4 bases and the J gene end by 5 bases; junction bases not matched to a gene: 9. CDR3 in amino acids: CASSPPGLGEDTQYF. The CDR3 DNA follows: TGTGCCAGCAGCCCACCGGGACTAGGGGAAGATACGCAGTATTTT.

V usage is TRBV27 and J usage is TRBJ1-1, with D possibly matching TRBD1 (5 bases). The CDR3 has 14 residues. Germline loops: CDR1 MNHEY, CDR2 SMNVEV (reference sequence). V lost 4 bases, J lost 0 bases, and 9 bases lay in between. The CDR3 DNA sequence: TGTGCCAGCAGTTCCGACAGCCTGAACACTGAAGCTTTCTTT. This gives the protein CASSSDSLNTEAFF.

This chain joins TRBV18 and TRBJ2-1, with D perhaps TRBD1 or TRBD2 (6 bases each). The CDR3 spans 14 residues. The V end was cut by 6 bases, the J end by 6 bases, with 15 bases between. Germline V gene lookup returns CDR1 KGHSH and CDR2 LQKENI. The CDR3 region has the DNA TGTGCCAGCTCTGAACTGGGGGGCGTCAATGAGCAGTTCTTC. It codes for CASSELGGVNEQFF.

The chain recombines TRBV7-6 with TRBJ2-2; D remains ambiguous. The V gene's germline CDR1 is SGHVS and CDR2 FNYEAQ. V lost 1 base to trimming and J lost 0 bases, with 6 bases between them. The CDR3 is 15 residues long. The CDR3 sequence: CASSLGSSNTGELFF. The CDR3 DNA follows: TGTGCCAGCAGCTTAGGTAGCTCGAACACCGGGGAGCTGTTTTTT. Filled out from reference TRBV7-6 and TRBJ2-2, the complete variable domain reads GAGVSQSPRYKVTKRGQDVALRCDPISGHVSLYWYRQALGQGPEFLTYFNYEAQQDKSGLPNDRFSAERPEGSISTLTIQRTEQRDSAMYRCASSLGSSNTGELFFGEGSRLTVL.

The chain carries TRBV19 and TRBJ2-1; no definite D call. The V and J ends lost 7 bases and 0 bases respectively, with 10 bases between them. Germline CDR1 LNHDA, CDR2 SQIVND (reference sequence). CDR3 length: 14 amino acids. The CDR3 bases are TGTGCCAGTACCGATTCTAGCTCCTACAATGAGCAGTTCTTC. It encodes CASTDSSSYNEQFF.

In nucleotides, the CDR3 is TGTGCCGTGGATGGGACAGGGGAATTTGGGGTCTACGAGCAGTACTTC. Protein product: CAVDGTGEFGVYEQYF. This chain uses TRBV11-3 with TRBJ2-7, with 10 bases lining up with TRBD1. Germline trimming cut 11 bases from V and 3 bases from J; bases unmatched to any gene: 16. CDR1 is SGHNT, CDR2 YENEEA, per germline. This CDR3 comprises 16 residues.

The chain carries TRBV7-6 and TRBJ1-1, with 7 bases matching TRBD1. Trimming removed 5 bases from V and 3 bases from J; junction bases left unmatched: 3. The CDR3 runs 13 residues. Germline V gene lookup returns CDR1 SGHVS and CDR2 FNYEAQ. In nucleotides, the CDR3 is TGTGCCAGCAGCCCACAGGGGTACACTGAAGCTTTCTTT. It encodes CASSPQGYTEAFF. Drawing the rest from reference TRBV7-6 and TRBJ1-1, the complete variable domain is GAGVSQSPRYKVTKRGQDVALRCDPISGHVSLYWYRQALGQGPEFLTYFNYEAQQDKSGLPNDRFSAERPEGSISTLTIQRTEQRDSAMYRCASSPQGYTEAFFGQGTRLTVV.

The chain links TRBV2 to TRBJ2-3, with TRBD2 as a possible D gene (5 bases). V was shortened by 6 bases and J by 4 bases, with 11 bases between the two germline ends. This CDR3 spans 13 amino acids. Germline-derived CDR1 and CDR2 are SNHLY and FYNNEI. CDR3 sequence reads: CASRELAADTQYF. The CDR3 DNA follows: TGTGCCAGCAGGGAGCTAGCTGCAGATACGCAGTATTTT.

V usage is TRBV28 and J usage is TRBJ2-3; 15 bases line up with TRBD2. The CDR3 length is 20 residues. The germline gives CDR1 MDHEN, CDR2 SYDVKM. With V trimmed by 4 bases and J by 1 base, 12 bases remained unmatched. The CDR3 loop is CASSSVHGLAGGWGTDTQYF. Here the CDR3 DNA reads TGTGCCAGCAGTTCAGTACACGGACTAGCGGGAGGGTGGGGCACAGATACGCAGTATTTT.

The J gene is TRBJ2-7, the V gene TRBV6-6, with a possible D match to TRBD1 (5 bases). V was clipped by 8 bases and J by 3 bases, with 14 bases between them. The CDR3 extends over 13 amino acids. The V gene's germline CDR1 is MNHNY and CDR2 SVGAGI (reference sequence). As DNA, the CDR3 is TGTGCCAGCGGAATGAAACAGGTCTACGAGCAGTACTTC. It is translated as CASGMKQVYEQYF.

The chain carries TRBV7-9 and TRBJ2-5; D gene uncertain. The CDR3 contains 12 residues. V gave up 5 bases and J gave up 5 bases, with 9 bases separating them. Germline V gene data show CDR1 as SEHNR and CDR2 as FQNEAQ (reference sequence). The DNA for the CDR3 is TGTGCCAGCAGCCCTAAAGGGGAGACCCAGTACTTC. Protein product: CASSPKGETQYF.